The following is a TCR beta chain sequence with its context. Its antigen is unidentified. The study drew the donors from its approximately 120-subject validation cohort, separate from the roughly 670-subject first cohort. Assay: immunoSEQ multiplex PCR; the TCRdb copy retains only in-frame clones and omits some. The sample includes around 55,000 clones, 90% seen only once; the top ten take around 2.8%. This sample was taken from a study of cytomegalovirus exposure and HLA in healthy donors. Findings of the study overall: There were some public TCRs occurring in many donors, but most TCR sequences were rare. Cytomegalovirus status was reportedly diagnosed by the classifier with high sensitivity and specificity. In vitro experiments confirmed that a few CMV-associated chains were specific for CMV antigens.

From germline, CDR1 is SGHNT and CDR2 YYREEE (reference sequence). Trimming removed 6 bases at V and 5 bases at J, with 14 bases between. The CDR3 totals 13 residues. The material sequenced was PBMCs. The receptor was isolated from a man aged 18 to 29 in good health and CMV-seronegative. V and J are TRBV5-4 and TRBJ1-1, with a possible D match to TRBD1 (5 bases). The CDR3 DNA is TGTGCCAGCACCACCCCGGGGGGAACTGAAGCTTTCTTT. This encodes CASTTPGGTEAFF.